Below, one TCR beta chain is given with its context. Methods used by the authors: Estimation of nucleated cell counts was performed using reference gene primer amplification. Assay used: immunoSEQ multiplex PCR; TCRdb lists only in-frame clones, some missing. V and J calls and clone size are given by that table; D and trimming were obtained from the DNA. The sample records about 430,000 clones, 70% to 90% being singletons. The sample originates from a study of blood T cell repertoires in COVID-19. About the study: COVID-19 samples from acute and convalescent phases originated in the United States, Italy and Spain.

Each participant's cohort was designated according to participant-reported clinical history. Germline loops: CDR1 LGHDT, CDR2 YNNKEL (reference sequence). The CDR3 is made up of 15 amino acids. Trimming cost V 2 bases and J 6 bases; bases outside gene matches: 7. Input material: PBMCs or T cells enriched from blood (not recorded which). This sequence was found in a young woman who had been exposed to COVID-19. This rearrangement joins TRBV3-1 (or the pseudogene TRBV3-2) to TRBJ2-3, with 8 bases matching TRBD1. DNA of the CDR3: TGTGCCAGCAGCCAACAACGACAGGGGACGGATACGCAGTATTTT. Protein sequence: CASSQQRQGTDTQYF.